The rows below give T cell receptor beta chains drawn from one sample of a study of radiation and T cells in renal cell carcinoma. Clones were read by immunoSEQ multiplex PCR, and TCRdb kept only the in-frame ones, dropping some. The sample includes 130,000 or so clones, around nine tenths seen only once; the top ten take around 13%. This sample comprised blood, obtained from a patient whose treatment included radiotherapy and nephrectomy. These TCRs come from a woman aged 45-65 years with renal cell carcinoma. The CDR3 runs from the conserved cysteine through the conserved F or W. D genes are given only for firm matches. Expanded clones are given a class, and other clones once, few, many or no size at all.

abundance: .
j_gene: TRBJ1-6
d_gene: .
v_gene: TRBV18
CDR3nt: TGTGCCAGCTCACCCAAACAGAGGGACTTAATGGCACCCCTCCACTTT
CDR3aa: CASSPKQRDLMAPLHF

abundance: .
j_gene: TRBJ2-1
d_gene: TRBD2
v_gene: TRBV7-8
CDR3nt: TGTGCCAGCCAGGCGCTAGCGGGGGGGCAGTCCTACAATGAGCAGTTCTTC
CDR3aa: CASQALAGGQSYNEQFF

abundance: .
j_gene: TRBJ2-1
d_gene: .
v_gene: TRBV19
CDR3nt: TGTGCCAGTAGTTTCCGGAGACTAGTGGGTGAGCAGTTCTTC
CDR3aa: CASSFRRLVGEQFF

abundance: .
j_gene: TRBJ1-5
d_gene: TRBD1
v_gene: TRBV6-1
CDR3nt: TGTGCCAGCAGTGGGGGACAGGGGAACGTGAATCAGCCCCAGCATTTT
CDR3aa: CASSGGQGNVNQPQHF

abundance: .
j_gene: TRBJ2-3
d_gene: TRBD2
v_gene: TRBV5-1
CDR3nt: TGCGCCAGCTGCGAAACTAGCGGGGCAGATACGCAGTATTTT
CDR3aa: CASCETSGADTQYF

abundance: .
j_gene: TRBJ2-2
d_gene: .
v_gene: TRBV7-9
CDR3nt: TGTGCCAGCATTACCCCGAGTTACACCGGGGAGCTGTTTTTT
CDR3aa: CASITPSYTGELFF

abundance: .
j_gene: TRBJ1-1
d_gene: .
v_gene: TRBV4-2
CDR3nt: TGTGCCAGCAGCCAAGGCTCCGGGCCCGATCCGGGAGCTTTCTTT
CDR3aa: CASSQGSGPDPGAFF

abundance: .
j_gene: TRBJ1-2
d_gene: TRBD1
v_gene: TRBV7-9
CDR3nt: TGTGCCAGCAGCCTACCCCTGGTGGGACAGGGTGGTGGCTACACCTTC
CDR3aa: CASSLPLVGQGGGYTF

abundance: .
j_gene: TRBJ1-1
d_gene: .
v_gene: TRBV19
CDR3nt: TGTGCCAGTAGTGCGTTTATGAGGGGCGAGGACACTGAAGCTTTCTTT
CDR3aa: CASSAFMRGEDTEAFF

abundance: .
j_gene: TRBJ2-5
d_gene: .
v_gene: TRBV30
CDR3nt: TGTGCCTGGAGTTCGCAGGGACGGACCCAGTACTTC
CDR3aa: CAWSSQGRTQYF

abundance: .
j_gene: TRBJ2-3
d_gene: .
v_gene: TRBV7-2
CDR3nt: TGTGCCAGCAGCCAAGCCGGGGGTGGGGTGTTGGATACGCAGTATTTT
CDR3aa: CASSQAGGGVLDTQYF

abundance: .
j_gene: TRBJ1-2
d_gene: .
v_gene: TRBV30
CDR3nt: TGTGCCTGGAGTGACAAGTTATACACCTTC
CDR3aa: CAWSDKLYTF

abundance: .
j_gene: TRBJ2-7
d_gene: .
v_gene: TRBV5-1
CDR3nt: TGCGCCAGCAGTTATCGCCTGGGGTCCTACGAGCAGTACTTC
CDR3aa: CASSYRLGSYEQYF

abundance: .
j_gene: TRBJ1-1
d_gene: TRBD1
v_gene: TRBV2
CDR3nt: TGTGCCGGGAGACAGGGGAACACTGAAGCTTTCTTT
CDR3aa: CAGRQGNTEAFF

abundance: .
j_gene: TRBJ2-1
d_gene: TRBD1
v_gene: TRBV6-1
CDR3nt: TGTGCCAGCAGTGTTACCTTACCGGGACAGGGGGCGAGGAATGAGCAGTTCTTC
CDR3aa: CASSVTLPGQGARNEQFF

abundance: .
j_gene: TRBJ2-3
d_gene: TRBD2
v_gene: TRBV2
CDR3nt: TGTGCCAGCAGTATTAGCGGGGAAACTAGCACAGATACGCAGTATTTT
CDR3aa: CASSISGETSTDTQYF

abundance: .
j_gene: TRBJ1-5
d_gene: .
v_gene: TRBV5-4
CDR3nt: TGTGCCAGCAGCTTGGATGGGGGGCCCCAGCATTTT
CDR3aa: CASSLDGGPQHF

abundance: .
j_gene: TRBJ1-2
d_gene: TRBD1
v_gene: TRBV4-2
CDR3nt: TGTGCCAGCACGGGGGACAGGGGAGGCTATGGCTACACCTTC
CDR3aa: CASTGDRGGYGYTF

abundance: .
j_gene: TRBJ1-5
d_gene: TRBD1
v_gene: TRBV2
CDR3nt: TGTGCCAGCAGTCCACTGACAGGGGTTCATCAGCCCCAGCATTTT
CDR3aa: CASSPLTGVHQPQHF

abundance: .
j_gene: TRBJ1-1
d_gene: TRBD1
v_gene: TRBV5-1
CDR3nt: TGCGCCAGCAGCTTGGAGGGGGCCCGGAACACTGAAGCTTTCTTT
CDR3aa: CASSLEGARNTEAFF

abundance: .
j_gene: TRBJ1-2
d_gene: .
v_gene: TRBV4-3
CDR3nt: TGCGCCAGCAGCCAAGATGCTGTCACCATGGTGGGCTATGGCTACACCTTC
CDR3aa: CASSQDAVTMVGYGYTF

abundance: few
j_gene: TRBJ2-7
d_gene: TRBD1
v_gene: TRBV5-5
CDR3nt: TGTGCCAGCAGCCCCGGGACAGGGGTATACGAGCAGTACTTC
CDR3aa: CASSPGTGVYEQYF

abundance: .
j_gene: TRBJ2-1
d_gene: TRBD1
v_gene: TRBV7-9
CDR3nt: TGTGCCAGCAGCTTCGGACAGGGGATGAATGAGCAGTTCTTC
CDR3aa: CASSFGQGMNEQFF

abundance: .
j_gene: TRBJ1-5
d_gene: .
v_gene: TRBV5-1
CDR3nt: TGCGCCAGCAGCTCGGGAGAGGGTTCCCTTGGGGAACCCCAGCATTTT
CDR3aa: CASSSGEGSLGEPQHF

abundance: .
j_gene: TRBJ2-7
d_gene: .
v_gene: TRBV6-1
CDR3nt: TGTGCCAGCAGATTGGGGGCCACGAGCTCCTACGAGCAGTACTTC
CDR3aa: CASRLGATSSYEQYF

abundance: .
j_gene: TRBJ2-1
d_gene: TRBD1
v_gene: TRBV7-2
CDR3nt: TGTGCCAGCAGCCCCGCCAGGGGGAAGTACAATGAGCAGTTCTTC
CDR3aa: CASSPARGKYNEQFF

abundance: .
j_gene: TRBJ1-6
d_gene: .
v_gene: TRBV4-1
CDR3nt: TGCGCCAGCAGCCAAGAACCCCGTGGTGCGAGGTCACCCCTCCACTTT
CDR3aa: CASSQEPRGARSPLHF

abundance: .
j_gene: TRBJ1-2
d_gene: .
v_gene: TRBV6-5
CDR3nt: TGTGCCAGCAGGGATCTCGGCTACACCTTC
CDR3aa: CASRDLGYTF

abundance: .
j_gene: TRBJ1-3
d_gene: .
v_gene: TRBV6-5
CDR3nt: TGTGCCAGCAGTTCATTTCCCAGGGGTCCTGGAAACACCATATATTTT
CDR3aa: CASSSFPRGPGNTIYF

abundance: .
j_gene: TRBJ1-1
d_gene: .
v_gene: TRBV5-1
CDR3nt: TGCGCCAGCAGCTTAACGGCAGACACTGAAGCTTTCTTT
CDR3aa: CASSLTADTEAFF

abundance: .
j_gene: TRBJ1-3
d_gene: .
v_gene: TRBV7-9
CDR3nt: TGTGCAGACGGGGGGGTTTTTGGAAACACCATATATTTT
CDR3aa: CADGGVFGNTIYF

abundance: .
j_gene: TRBJ2-1
d_gene: TRBD2
v_gene: TRBV19
CDR3nt: TGTGCCAGTAGTATTAGGGGACTAGCGGGGGTGGGGCAGTTCTTC
CDR3aa: CASSIRGLAGVGQFF

abundance: .
j_gene: TRBJ1-1
d_gene: .
v_gene: TRBV18
CDR3nt: TGTGCCAGCTCACCTTTCAGGGGTGGGGGCACTGAAGCTTTCTTT
CDR3aa: CASSPFRGGGTEAFF

abundance: .
j_gene: TRBJ2-7
d_gene: .
v_gene: TRBV5-1
CDR3nt: TGCGCCAGCAGCTTGGCAGGGTACCACGAGCAGTACTTC
CDR3aa: CASSLAGYHEQYF

abundance: .
j_gene: TRBJ1-4
d_gene: TRBD1
v_gene: TRBV19
CDR3nt: TGTGCCAGTAGTACGGGGACAGCAACTAATGAAAAACTGTTTTTT
CDR3aa: CASSTGTATNEKLFF

abundance: .
j_gene: TRBJ2-3
d_gene: .
v_gene: TRBV2
CDR3nt: TGTGCCAGCAGTGTGAGGATTAGCACAGATACGCAGTATTTT
CDR3aa: CASSVRISTDTQYF

abundance: .
j_gene: TRBJ1-1
d_gene: .
v_gene: TRBV6-1
CDR3nt: TGTGCCAGCAGTGATCTTGGCCTCTACCACATGAACACTGAAGCTTTCTTT
CDR3aa: CASSDLGLYHMNTEAFF

abundance: .
j_gene: TRBJ2-7
d_gene: .
v_gene: TRBV5-4
CDR3nt: TGTGCCAGCAGCCCCGTAGGGGGGGACGAGCAGTACTTC
CDR3aa: CASSPVGGDEQYF

abundance: .
j_gene: TRBJ2-7
d_gene: .
v_gene: TRBV15
CDR3nt: TGTGCCACCAGCAGATCTCGGGCAGGGATCAATCCCTACGAGCAGTACTTC
CDR3aa: CATSRSRAGINPYEQYF

abundance: .
j_gene: TRBJ2-7
d_gene: .
v_gene: TRBV7-9
CDR3nt: TGTGCCAGCAGCATCCTCGGGGGAAGCTCCTACGAGCAGTACTTC
CDR3aa: CASSILGGSSYEQYF

abundance: once
j_gene: TRBJ1-2
d_gene: .
v_gene: TRBV6-5
CDR3nt: TGTGCCAGCAGTTACTCCCCGGTTAGCTATGGCTACACCTTC
CDR3aa: CASSYSPVSYGYTF

abundance: .
j_gene: TRBJ1-2
d_gene: .
v_gene: TRBV19
CDR3nt: TGTGCCAGTAGTAGGGAGCGACATGGCTACACCTTC
CDR3aa: CASSRERHGYTF

abundance: .
j_gene: TRBJ1-1
d_gene: .
v_gene: TRBV19
CDR3nt: TGTGCCAGTAATTTCGGGACTGAAGCTTTCTTT
CDR3aa: CASNFGTEAFF

abundance: once
j_gene: TRBJ2-3
d_gene: .
v_gene: TRBV7-3
CDR3nt: TGTGCCAGCAGCTTAGGGCACTCCACAGATACGCAGTATTTT
CDR3aa: CASSLGHSTDTQYF

abundance: .
j_gene: TRBJ1-5
d_gene: .
v_gene: TRBV6-6
CDR3nt: TGTGCCAGCAGTTATTTCGGAGGGACGAGCAATCAGCCCCAGCATTTT
CDR3aa: CASSYFGGTSNQPQHF

abundance: .
j_gene: TRBJ1-6
d_gene: .
v_gene: TRBV5-6
CDR3nt: TGTGCCAGCAGCCAGAGCCTAAAGGTTGGGAGGAATTCACCTCTCCACTTT
CDR3aa: CASSQSLKVGRNSPLHF

abundance: .
j_gene: TRBJ1-2
d_gene: TRBD1
v_gene: TRBV18
CDR3nt: TGTGCCAGCTCACCAGGGACAGGAGGAGGCTACACCTTC
CDR3aa: CASSPGTGGGYTF

abundance: once
j_gene: TRBJ1-2
d_gene: .
v_gene: TRBV7-2
CDR3nt: TGTGCCAGCAGCATATCCAGGGGCTCCCTTTCTAACTATGGCTACACCTTC
CDR3aa: CASSISRGSLSNYGYTF

abundance: once
j_gene: TRBJ2-1
d_gene: .
v_gene: TRBV27
CDR3nt: TGTGCCAGCAGACGGAGTCATAATGAGCAGTTCTTC
CDR3aa: CASRRSHNEQFF

abundance: .
j_gene: TRBJ1-4
d_gene: TRBD1
v_gene: TRBV5-1
CDR3nt: TGCGCCAGCAGCTTGGTCCGTCAGGGGGTCGCAACTAATGAAAAACTGTTTTTT
CDR3aa: CASSLVRQGVATNEKLFF